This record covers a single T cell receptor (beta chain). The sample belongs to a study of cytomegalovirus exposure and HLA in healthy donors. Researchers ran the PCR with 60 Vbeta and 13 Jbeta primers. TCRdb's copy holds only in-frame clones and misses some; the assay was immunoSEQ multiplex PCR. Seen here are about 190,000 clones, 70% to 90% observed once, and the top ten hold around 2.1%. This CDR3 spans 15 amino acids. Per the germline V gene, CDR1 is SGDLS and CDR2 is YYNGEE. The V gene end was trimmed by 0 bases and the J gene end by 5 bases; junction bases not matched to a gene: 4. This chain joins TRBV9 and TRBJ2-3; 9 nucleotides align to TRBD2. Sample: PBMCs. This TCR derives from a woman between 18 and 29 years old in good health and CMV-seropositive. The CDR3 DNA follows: TGTGCCAGCAGCGTAGGGGTTAGCGGGGGAGATACGCAGTATTTT. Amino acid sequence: CASSVGVSGGDTQYF.